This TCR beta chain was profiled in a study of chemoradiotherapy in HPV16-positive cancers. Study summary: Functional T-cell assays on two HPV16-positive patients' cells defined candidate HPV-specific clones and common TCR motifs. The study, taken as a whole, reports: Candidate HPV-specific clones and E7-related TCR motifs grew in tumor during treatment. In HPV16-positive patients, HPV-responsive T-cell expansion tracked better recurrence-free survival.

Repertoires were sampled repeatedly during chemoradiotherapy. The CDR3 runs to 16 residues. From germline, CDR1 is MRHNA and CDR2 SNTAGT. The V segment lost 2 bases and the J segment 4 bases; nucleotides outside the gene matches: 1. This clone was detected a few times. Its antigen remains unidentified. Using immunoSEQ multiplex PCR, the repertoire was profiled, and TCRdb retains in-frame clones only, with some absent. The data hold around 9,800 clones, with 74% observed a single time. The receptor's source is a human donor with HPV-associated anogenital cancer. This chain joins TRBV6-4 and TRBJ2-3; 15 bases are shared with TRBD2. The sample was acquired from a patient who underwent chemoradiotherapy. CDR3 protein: CASSDGLAGGPDTQYF. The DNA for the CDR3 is TGTGCCAGCAGTGACGGACTAGCGGGAGGGCCAGATACGCAGTATTTT.